These 28 T cell receptor beta chains were all obtained from the same sample, sequenced in a study of blood T cell repertoires in COVID-19. The protocol was immunoSEQ multiplex PCR, while the TCRdb copy is restricted to in-frame clones and leaves out a portion. There are approximately 44,000 clones in the sample; around 93% occur only once, and around 12% lies in the top ten. Material for sequencing was peripheral blood. These receptors all stem from a human donor in a cohort sampled during active COVID-19.

The gene calls are TRBV21-1 and TRBJ2-3; whether TRBD2, the table's D call, matches the DNA was not checked. TRBV21-1 is an annotated pseudogene. The CDR3 contains 16 residues. The chain's CDR3 is CASSIKSRGGTDTQYF. The DNA for the CDR3 is TGTGCCAGCAGCATTAAATCACGGGGGGGGACAGATACGCAGTATTTT.

The V call is TRBV5-4, the J call TRBJ2-2; TRBD2 matches 8 bases. From germline, CDR1 is SGHNT and CDR2 YYREEE (reference sequence). CDR3 length: 15 residues. After removal of 4 bases from V and 4 bases from J, the junction contained 6 bases not matched to a gene. In nucleotides, the CDR3 is TGTGCCAGCAGCCCCGGGACTAGTTTCACCGGGGAGCTGTTTTTT. It is translated as CASSPGTSFTGELFF.

The genes are TRBV7-2 and TRBJ1-2; TRBD1 aligns across 8 bases. This CDR3 contains 13 residues. V shed 5 bases, J shed 5 bases, and the junction held 4 bases outside the gene matches. CDR1 is SGHTA, CDR2 FQGNSA, per germline. Here the CDR3 DNA reads TGTGCCAGCAGCATTCAGGGGGCGTATGGCTACACCTTC. It codes for CASSIQGAYGYTF.

This sequence joins TRBV6-2 or TRBV6-3 and TRBJ2-2; 9 nucleotides align to TRBD1. CDR1 MNHEY and CDR2 SVGEGT come from the germline V gene. The CDR3 is 20 amino acids. V gave up 2 bases and J gave up 1 base; unmatched junction bases: 14. This CDR3 reads CASSYPARGQGQGNTGELFF. DNA of the CDR3: TGTGCCAGCAGTTACCCGGCTCGCGGACAGGGGCAGGGGAACACCGGGGAGCTGTTTTTT.

The chain uses TRBV6-1 and TRBJ1-1; possible D gene TRBD1, 6 bases. V dropped 1 base and J dropped 4 bases, with 13 bases sitting between them. CDR1 MNHNS and CDR2 SASEGT come from the germline V gene. The CDR3 is made up of 15 amino acids. Here the CDR3 DNA reads TGTGCCAGCAGTGAAGGGACAGCCCGTAGCACTGAAGCTTTCTTT. Its translation is CASSEGTARSTEAFF.

This clone was observed a single time. The chain combines TRBV4-3 with TRBJ2-2, with D tentatively TRBD1 (6 bases). This CDR3 is 15 amino acids long. V dropped 3 bases and J dropped 1 base, with 9 bases sitting between them. Per the germline V gene, CDR1 is LGHNA and CDR2 is YSLEER. CDR3 sequence (DNA): TGCGCCAGCAGCCAGCAGGGGCAGAACACCGGGGAGCTGTTTTTT. Protein product: CASSQQGQNTGELFF.

The rearrangement links TRBV7-2 to TRBJ2-3, with 7 bases that match TRBD1. The ends lost 6 bases at V and 3 bases at J; junction bases unmatched: 9. The CDR3 sequence is 15 residues long. Per the germline V gene, CDR1 is SGHTA and CDR2 is FQGNSA. CDR3 nucleotides: TGTGCCAGCAGTCTTCCGGGACAGCGAACAGATACGCAGTATTTT. Translating it yields CASSLPGQRTDTQYF.

CDR3 in amino acids: CASSQDSSGVYEQYF. Here the CDR3 DNA reads TGCGCCAGCAGCCAAGATTCAAGCGGGGTCTACGAGCAGTACTTC. The chain combines TRBV4-3 with TRBJ2-7, with 7 bases identical to TRBD2. This CDR3 has 15 residues. Per the germline V gene, CDR1 is LGHNA and CDR2 is YSLEER. V was clipped by 0 bases and J by 3 bases; unmatched bases: 5.

The chain recombines TRBV18 with TRBJ1-5; D unclear. Trimming cost V 2 bases and J 6 bases, with 8 bases left between them. The CDR3 runs to 13 residues. The germline V gene encodes CDR1 KGHSH and CDR2 LQKENI. This chain's CDR3 is CASSPSEGQPQHF. CDR3 bases: TGTGCCAGCTCACCATCCGAGGGTCAGCCCCAGCATTTT.

The chain combines TRBV6-2 or TRBV6-3 with TRBJ2-4; 7 bases match TRBD1. The CDR3 totals 18 residues. Per germline, CDR1 MNHEY and CDR2 SVGEGT. With V trimmed by 5 bases and J by 0 bases, 13 bases remained unmatched. The CDR3 bases are TGTGCCAGCAGTCAGGACAGGATGGTCCCGCTAGCCAAAAACATTCAGTACTTC. This codes for CASSQDRMVPLAKNIQYF.

The V call is TRBV10-1, the J call TRBJ2-2; 9 nucleotides align to TRBD1. Germline CDR1 is WNHNN and CDR2 is SYGVQD (reference sequence). There are 17 residues in the CDR3. Trimming took 8 bases from V and 0 from J; bases not matched to a gene: 10. DNA for the CDR3: TGCGCCAGCTCAGGCCCCGGGACAGGGCCGAACACCGGGGAGCTGTTTTTT. Protein sequence: CASSGPGTGPNTGELFF.

The chain employs TRBV6-4 and TRBJ2-7, with D perhaps matching TRBD1 (6 bases). CDR1 is MRHNA, CDR2 SNTAGT, per germline. Trimming removed 2 bases from V and 3 bases from J, with 20 bases in between. The CDR3 sequence is 17 residues long. CDR3: CASSDPTTGVVIYEQYF. The CDR3 bases are TGTGCCAGCAGTGACCCCACGACAGGCGTGGTCATCTACGAGCAGTACTTC.

This chain links TRBV29-1 with TRBJ1-2, with 12 bases lining up with TRBD1. CDR3 length equals 14 residues. The V gene's germline CDR1 is SQVTM and CDR2 ANQGSEA. V was pared by 4 bases and J by 4 bases, with 4 bases of the junction left unmatched. For the CDR3, the DNA is TGCAGCGTTGGGCCGGGACAGGGGGCCTATGGCTACACCTTC. Its protein is CSVGPGQGAYGYTF.

V is TRBV20-1 and J is TRBJ2-7, with a tentative D call TRBD1 (6 bases). This CDR3 spans 11 amino acids. Per the germline V gene, CDR1 is DFQATT and CDR2 is SNEGSKA (reference sequence). Trimming stripped 6 bases from V and 1 base from J, with 7 bases between. As DNA, the CDR3 is TGCAGTGCCCAGGGGTCCTACGAGCAGTACTTC. It yields the protein CSAQGSYEQYF.

The chain employs TRBV9 and TRBJ1-1; 7 bases line up with TRBD1. This CDR3 region has 20 residues. Per the germline V gene, CDR1 is SGDLS and CDR2 is YYNGEE. The V gene end was trimmed by 5 bases and the J gene end by 4 bases; junction bases not matched to a gene: 26. Here the CDR3 reads CASSPGRGLDRLDPGTEAFF. The CDR3 DNA sequence: TGTGCCAGCAGTCCCGGGAGGGGGCTAGATCGTCTGGACCCGGGCACTGAAGCTTTCTTT.

This chain connects TRBV25-1 to TRBJ2-7; D remains ambiguous. The CDR3 sequence is 13 residues long. Germline-derived CDR1 and CDR2 are MGHDK and SYGVNS. The ends were cut back, 6 bases at V and 1 base at J, with 10 bases in the middle. The CDR3: CASREHGSYEQYF. The CDR3 DNA reads as TGTGCCAGCAGGGAGCACGGATCCTACGAGCAGTACTTC.

Here the CDR3 DNA reads TGCGCCAGCAGCCCGACGACAGTCCAAGAGACCCAGTACTTC. This codes for CASSPTTVQETQYF. The V call is TRBV5-1, the J call TRBJ2-5; D might be TRBD1 (5 bases). CDR3 size: 14 residues. CDR1 and CDR2 from the germline V gene are SGHRS and YFSETQ. The germline V and J ends were trimmed by 4 bases and 1 base, with 11 bases remaining between them.

The V gene is TRBV12-5, the J gene TRBJ2-7, with 9 bases identical to TRBD2. The CDR3 extends over 13 amino acids. V lost 6 bases to trimming and J lost 4 bases; unmatched junction nucleotides: 4. CDR1 and CDR2 from the germline V gene are LGHNT and FRNRAP. For the CDR3, the DNA is TGTGCTAGTGGGAGCGGGGGGCGGTACGAGCAGTACTTC. Translating it yields CASGSGGRYEQYF.

The chain has TRBV18 and TRBJ1-2; 11 positions agree with TRBD1. The ends lost 6 bases at V and 4 bases at J; junction bases unmatched: 4. This CDR3 is 14 amino acids long. Germline CDR1 is KGHSH and CDR2 is LQKENI. DNA of the CDR3: TGTGCCAGCTCCCGGACAGGGGGCGGCTATGGCTACACCTTC. Residues: CASSRTGGGYGYTF.

This chain uses TRBV4-3 with TRBJ1-1, with no clear D. The germline V gene encodes CDR1 LGHNA and CDR2 YSLEER. The CDR3 loop spans 16 amino acids. Trimming pared 0 bases from V and 4 bases from J, leaving 15 bases between. CDR3 DNA sequence: TGCGCCAGCAGCCAAGACGTACGGGGAAGTAGCACTGAAGCTTTCTTT. This encodes CASSQDVRGSSTEAFF.

V gene TRBV6-6 combines with J gene TRBJ1-1, with TRBD1 matching 9 bases. CDR3 size: 16 residues. Germline CDR1 MNHNY, CDR2 SVGAGI (reference sequence). Germline trimming cut 2 bases from V and 7 bases from J; bases unmatched to any gene: 11. For the CDR3, the DNA is TGTGCCAGCAGTTACGGGTATAGGACAGGGGACGGTGAAGCTTTCTTT. Its protein is CASSYGYRTGDGEAFF.

V is TRBV18 and J is TRBJ1-1; 8 bases fit TRBD1. CDR3 length: 13 amino acids. Germline V gene data show CDR1 as KGHSH and CDR2 as LQKENI. Unmatched junction bases numbered 7, after V lost 2 bases and J lost 11 bases. The CDR3 sequence is CASSPTDRGGAFF. The CDR3 DNA reads TGTGCCAGCTCACCAACAGACAGGGGTGGGGCTTTCTTT.

This clone was recorded once. The DNA of the CDR3 is TGTGCCAGCAGTGGGTACAGTACTGAAGCTTTCTTT. Protein product: CASSGYSTEAFF. The chain carries TRBV25-1 and TRBJ1-1, with unresolved D. The CDR3 spans 12 residues. Germline V gene sequence: CDR1 MGHDK, CDR2 SYGVNS. V shed 4 bases and J shed 5 bases, with 8 bases lying between them.

V is TRBV4-2 and J is TRBJ1-4, with D unresolved. The CDR3 spans 15 residues. The V and J ends lost 1 base and 6 bases respectively, with 12 bases between them. Germline CDR1 and CDR2: LGHNA and YNFKEQ. The CDR3 coding sequence is TGTGCCAGCAGCCAAGTTGGTTTGGCTCATGAAAAACTGTTTTTT. Translating it yields CASSQVGLAHEKLFF.

This clone was seen once. The chain is built from TRBV10-3 and TRBJ2-5; 11 bases agree with TRBD2. V dropped 5 bases and J dropped 2; count of bases not matched to a gene: 1. Germline V gives CDR1 ENHRY, CDR2 SYGVKD. This CDR3 spans 14 amino acids. CDR3: CAISRLAGQETQYF. The DNA for the CDR3 is TGTGCCATCAGTAGACTAGCGGGGCAAGAGACCCAGTACTTC.

The gene calls are TRBV27 and TRBJ1-4; 7 nucleotides agree with TRBD1. The CDR3 totals 16 residues. Trimming cost V 8 bases and J 7 bases; bases outside gene matches: 16. Per the germline V gene, CDR1 is MNHEY and CDR2 is SMNVEV (reference sequence). CDR3: CASQEVYRGGSEKLFF. CDR3 nucleotides: TGTGCCAGCCAGGAGGTCTACAGGGGTGGAAGTGAAAAACTGTTTTTT.

The chain is built from TRBV5-1 and TRBJ2-7; TRBD1 aligns across 9 bases. The V gene's germline CDR1 is SGHRS and CDR2 YFSETQ. CDR3 length: 15 amino acids. V lost 0 bases, J lost 3 bases, and 4 bases stayed unmatched. CDR3 residues: CASSLDGTGLYEQYF. CDR3 nucleotides: TGCGCCAGCAGCTTGGACGGGACAGGGCTCTACGAGCAGTACTTC.

This CDR3 reads CASSTGTSVGETQYF. The CDR3 coding sequence is TGTGCCAGCAGTACCGGGACTAGCGTAGGAGAGACCCAGTACTTC. This sequence joins TRBV4-2 and TRBJ2-5, with 10 bases lining up with TRBD2. With 6 bases clipped from V and 4 bases from J, the junction kept 8 bases outside the gene matches. In germline, CDR1 is LGHNA, CDR2 YNFKEQ. The CDR3 totals 15 residues.